The clone carrying this TCR beta chain was recorded at least ten times. Antigen unknown. The sample belongs to a study of spatial heterogeneity in lung cancer. Study at large: Tumor-region TCR transcript counts correlated strongly with a T cell module score from matched bulk RNA-seq. Study observations and caveats: For expanded intratumoral alpha and beta TCRs, counts tracked tumor mutation counts.

TCRdb re-derived calls from the 5' RACE reads in MiXCR, one entry per CDR3 protein. The data contain over 15,000 distinct CDR3 sequences, 5.5% to 6% of them seen just once; the ten biggest clones take up about 9.3%. Regarding time point: sample taken at primary tumor resection. V was cut by 6 bases and J by 0 bases, with 12 bases left in between. Germline CDR1 reads MDHEN; CDR2 reads SYDVKM. The CDR3 covers 15 residues. The TCR was taken from a female donor with early-stage non-small cell lung cancer. V is TRBV28 and J is TRBJ1-3, with D possibly being TRBD1 (5 bases). The sequenced sample was lung tumor tissue, obtained at surgery. The CDR3 sequence: CASRFSGRSGNTIYF. CDR3 in DNA: TGTGCCAGCAGGTTTTCAGGGCGCTCTGGAAACACCATATATTTT. Full variable domain (outside the CDR3, taken from reference TRBV28 and TRBJ1-3): DVKVTQSSRYLVKRTGEKVFLECVQDMDHENMFWYRQDPGLGLRLIYFSYDVKMKEKGDIPEGYSVSREKKERFSLILESASTNQTSMYLCASRFSGRSGNTIYFGEGSWLTVV.